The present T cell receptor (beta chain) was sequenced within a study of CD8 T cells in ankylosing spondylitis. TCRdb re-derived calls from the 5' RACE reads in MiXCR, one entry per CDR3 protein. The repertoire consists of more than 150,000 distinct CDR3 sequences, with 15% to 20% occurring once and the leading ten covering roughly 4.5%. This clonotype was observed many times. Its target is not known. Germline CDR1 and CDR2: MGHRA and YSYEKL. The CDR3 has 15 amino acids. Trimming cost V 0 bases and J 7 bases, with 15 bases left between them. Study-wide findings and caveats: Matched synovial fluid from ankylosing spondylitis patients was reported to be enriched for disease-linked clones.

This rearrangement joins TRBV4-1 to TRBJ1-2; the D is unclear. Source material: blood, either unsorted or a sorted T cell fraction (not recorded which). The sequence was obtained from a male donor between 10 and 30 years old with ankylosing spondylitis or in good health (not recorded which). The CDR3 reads CASSQESVRGVGYTF. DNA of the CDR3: TGCGCCAGCAGCCAAGAATCTGTGCGGGGAGTTGGCTACACCTTC.